This T cell receptor (beta chain) was observed in a study of T cell responses to AZD1222 COVID-19 vaccine. Study-wide results and limits: Only six or seven AZD1222 recipients tested seropositive at baseline. Nearly half of spike-specific TCRs reportedly go after variant regions that carry no mutations. Among vaccine-associated CD4 TCRs, coverage spanned spike, with dominance at 160-218 and 743-854.

Measured with immunoSEQ multiplex PCR; TCRdb has only the in-frame clones, and not every one. This sample has fewer than 200,000 clones; around nine tenths occur once, and the top ten carry around 1.6%. Notes on this clone: Its target is unknown.

The CDR3 contains 13 residues. Per the germline V gene, CDR1 is MNHEY and CDR2 is SVGAGI. Trimming shortened V by 7 bases and J by 3 bases, and 10 bases separated the two germline ends. This receptor was identified in an adult in good health. The chain recombines TRBV6-5 with TRBJ1-5, with unresolved D. Here the sequenced sample was peripheral blood, taken on day 0 of AZD1222 vaccination. CDR3 amino acids: CASMKGYNQPQHF. The DNA of the CDR3 is TGTGCCAGCATGAAGGGCTACAATCAGCCCCAGCATTTT.